A single T cell receptor beta chain is shown here with its context. In the original analysis: Amplifying reference gene primers gave estimates of nucleated cell counts. This table comes from immunoSEQ multiplex PCR, and its TCRdb copy is limited to in-frame clones, with some not included. V and J calls plus clone size are reproduced from that table; the DNA served to infer D and trimming. The sample lists 200,000 or so clones, under 90% occurring once. V was clipped by 0 bases and J by 1 base, with 9 bases between them. This CDR3 is 15 amino acids long. Germline V gene lookup returns CDR1 MNHEY and CDR2 SVGAGI. This entry belongs to a study of blood T cell repertoires in COVID-19. Residents of over 20 US areas, aged roughly 18 to 90 years, made up the participants.

The chain recombines TRBV6-5 with TRBJ1-1; D perhaps matches TRBD1 (5 bases). Sequenced material: PBMCs or T cells enriched from blood (not recorded which). This TCR came from a man in his sixties who had recovered from COVID-19. The CDR3 protein is CASSYSMTANTEAFF. The CDR3 nucleotides read TGTGCCAGCAGTTACTCGATGACAGCGAACACTGAAGCTTTCTTT.